In its sample, the clone carrying this T cell receptor beta chain was seen many times. One entry per CDR3 protein, called by TCRdb with MiXCR from the RACE reads. The table has just over 80,000 distinct CDR3 sequences, approximately 12% seen once. As to time point: patch test 1, 2 weeks after DPC sensitization. The treatment: therapeutic diphenylcyclopropenone sensitization with weekly scalp DPC. The sample belongs to a study of human T cells and chemical hapten exposure. The V end lost 2 bases, the J end lost 0 bases, and 10 bases lay between the germline ends. This CDR3 comprises 15 residues. Germline V gene sequence: CDR1 MNHEY, CDR2 SVGEGT.

This receptor was taken from a woman between 45 and 60 years old with alopecia areata. Some clones in this sample may be carry-over from other donors' samples. The material was whole blood, obtained in connection with sensitization to the hapten diphenylcyclopropenone (DPC). The chain couples TRBV6-2 or TRBV6-3 to TRBJ1-1, with D perhaps TRBD1 (5 bases). CDR3 nucleotide sequence: TGTGCCAGCAGTTACGCCCAGGGATTGAACACTGAAGCTTTCTTT. This codes for CASSYAQGLNTEAFF.